Following are 20 T cell receptor beta chains from one sample sequenced in a study of blood T cells in healthy people across ages. The second PCR ran roughly 6 to 11 cycles with a sample-barcoded 5' primer and J-beta primers. TCRdb reprocessed the 5' RACE reads via MiXCR and lists one record per CDR3 protein. The table includes roughly 1.9 million distinct CDR3 sequences, 39% detected once. The specimen sequenced was blood. The source is a human donor in good health.

V usage is TRBV24-1 and J usage is TRBJ2-5; 7 nucleotides line up with TRBD1. The V gene's germline CDR1 is KGHDR and CDR2 SFDVKD. This CDR3 has 14 residues. J was trimmed by 3 bases and V by 4 bases; bases with no gene match: 4. The DNA of the CDR3 is TGTGCCACCAGTGACGCCGGGACAGAAGAGACCCAGTACTTC. It yields the protein CATSDAGTEETQYF.

This chain connects TRBV7-9 to TRBJ2-4, with a possible D match to TRBD2 (5 bases). V was clipped by 5 bases and J by 13 bases, with 15 bases between them. The CDR3 is 12 residues long. Germline V gene sequence: CDR1 SEHNR, CDR2 FQNEAQ (reference sequence). The chain's CDR3 is CASSPSGWEQYF. In nucleotides, the CDR3 is TGTGCCAGCAGCCCATCCGGGTGGGAGCAGTACTTC.

The sample holds many counts of this clonotype. The V and J genes are TRBV5-1 and TRBJ2-1; TRBD1 agrees at 10 bases. This CDR3 is 14 amino acids long. V lost 3 bases to trimming and J lost 7 bases; unmatched junction nucleotides: 4. Germline V CDR1 and CDR2: SGHRS, YFSETQ. The CDR3 DNA sequence: TGCGCCAGCAGCTCCGGGACAGGGGTGAATGAGCAGTTCTTC. This codes for CASSSGTGVNEQFF.

The chain links TRBV4-1 to TRBJ2-5; D ambiguous. There are 15 residues in the CDR3. The germline CDR1 and CDR2 sequences are MGHRA and YSYEKL. With 4 bases removed from V and 3 bases from J, the gap between germline ends came to 15 bases. CDR3 sequence: CASSPILLGKETQYF. CDR3 in DNA: TGCGCCAGCAGCCCGATCCTGCTGGGGAAAGAGACCCAGTACTTC.

The V call is TRBV5-1, the J call TRBJ2-1; D may be TRBD2 (5 bases). Between the trimmed V and J ends, which lost 4 bases and 2 bases, there was a span of 19 bases. The germline V gene has CDR1 SGHRS and CDR2 YFSETQ. The CDR3 is 17 amino acids. In DNA form, the CDR3 reads TGCGCCAGCAGCCCCCGAGGCCGGACTTCAACCTACAATGAGCAGTTCTTC. Encoded protein: CASSPRGRTSTYNEQFF.

The chain joins TRBV28 to TRBJ2-1; D may correspond to TRBD1 or TRBD2 (6 bases each). There are 18 residues in the CDR3. V gave up 5 bases and J gave up 5 bases, with 25 bases separating them. Germline assignment: CDR1 MDHEN and CDR2 SYDVKM. The CDR3: CASSPSIGVGGYNNEQFF. The CDR3 nucleotides read TGTGCCAGCAGTCCCTCGATCGGGGTGGGGGGCTACAACAATGAGCAGTTCTTC. Combining the CDR3 with reference TRBV28 and TRBJ2-1 gives the whole variable domain DVKVTQSSRYLVKRTGEKVFLECVQDMDHENMFWYRQDPGLGLRLIYFSYDVKMKEKGDIPEGYSVSREKKERFSLILESASTNQTSMYLCASSPSIGVGGYNNEQFFGPGTRLTVL.

This chain uses TRBV9 with TRBJ2-5; 9 positions match TRBD1. CDR1 and CDR2 (germline): SGDLS, YYNGEE. CDR3 length: 16 amino acids. The V gene end was trimmed by 4 bases and the J gene end by 4 bases; junction bases not matched to a gene: 11. CDR3 amino acids: CASSPNTGQGRETQYF. DNA of the CDR3: TGTGCCAGCAGCCCGAATACGGGACAGGGACGAGAGACCCAGTACTTC. Looking up the rest from reference TRBV9 and TRBJ2-5 gives the full variable domain: DSGVTQTPKHLITATGQRVTLRCSPRSGDLSVYWYQQSLDQGLQFLIQYYNGEERAKGNILERFSAQQFPDLHSELNLSSLELGDSALYFCASSPNTGQGRETQYFGPGTRLLVL.

The chain carries TRBV15 and TRBJ2-1; the D gene is possibly TRBD1 (5 bases). The CDR3 contains 15 residues. Germline values: CDR1 LNHNV, CDR2 YYDKDF (reference sequence). The ends were cut back, 5 bases at V and 8 bases at J, with 19 bases in the middle. The CDR3 DNA sequence: TGTGCCACCAGCCCAGGGCAGGGTGGAATTGATGAGCAGTTCTTC. Residues: CATSPGQGGIDEQFF. Supplemented by reference TRBV15 and TRBJ2-1, the full variable domain reads DAMVIQNPRYQVTQFGKPVTLSCSQTLNHNVMYWYQQKSSQAPKLLFHYYDKDFNNEADTPDNFQSRRPNTSFCFLDIRSPGLGDTAMYLCATSPGQGGIDEQFFGPGTRLTVL.

This clonotype was detected only a few times. This chain uses TRBV6-6 with TRBJ2-7; 7 positions match TRBD2. CDR1 is MNHNY, CDR2 SVGAGI, per germline (reference sequence). V dropped 11 bases and J dropped 2; count of bases not matched to a gene: 15. This CDR3 has 15 residues. CDR3: CASRPSGAKPYEQYF. The CDR3 region has the DNA TGTGCCTCCCGACCCAGCGGGGCAAAGCCCTACGAGCAGTACTTC.

This chain connects TRBV7-8 to TRBJ2-3; tentatively, D is TRBD2 (7 bases). V dropped 6 bases and J dropped 3 bases, with 16 bases sitting between them. Germline V gene lookup returns CDR1 SGHVS and CDR2 FQNEAQ. The CDR3 consists of 15 residues. CDR3 bases: TGTGCCAGCAGTTCTCGGGGGGCCCTAACAGATACGCAGTATTTT. It codes for CASSSRGALTDTQYF.

This chain links TRBV10-2 with TRBJ2-7, with 10 bases identical to TRBD2. J was trimmed by 2 bases and V by 10 bases; bases with no gene match: 5. The germline CDR1 and CDR2 sequences are WSHSY and SAAADI. The CDR3 has 13 amino acids. The CDR3 sequence is CAIRTSGPYEQYF. CDR3 sequence (DNA): TGCGCCATACGGACTAGCGGCCCCTACGAGCAGTACTTC.

The chain is built from TRBV6-6 and TRBJ2-2; D ambiguous. V was clipped by 11 bases and J by 10 bases, with 11 bases between them. The CDR3 totals 10 residues. Germline values: CDR1 MNHNY, CDR2 SVGAGI (reference sequence). The CDR3 DNA sequence: TGTGCCTGTGGGTTCGTGGAGCTGTTTTTT. This translates into CACGFVELFF.

This chain joins TRBV27 and TRBJ2-3; 13 bases map to TRBD2. Trimming removed 5 bases from V and 1 base from J; junction bases left unmatched: 6. CDR3 length: 17 amino acids. Per the germline V gene, CDR1 is MNHEY and CDR2 is SMNVEV (reference sequence). The CDR3 loop is CASSPAGTSGGTDTQYF. The CDR3 DNA sequence: TGTGCCAGCAGTCCCGCCGGGACTAGCGGGGGCACAGATACGCAGTATTTT.

This clonotype was seen a few times. The V call is TRBV20-1, the J call TRBJ2-1, with a tentative D call TRBD2 (7 bases). Germline CDR1 is DFQATT and CDR2 is SNEGSKA (reference sequence). CDR3 size: 13 residues. V was cut by 5 bases and J by 5 bases, with 13 bases left in between. The CDR3 region has the DNA TGCAGTGCTGGAGGGGGGGACAACAATGAGCAGTTCTTC. This gives the protein CSAGGGDNNEQFF.

This clonotype was found many times. The rearrangement joins TRBV11-2 to TRBJ2-7; the D is unclear. Trimming removed 5 bases from V and 2 bases from J, with 4 bases in between. The CDR3 runs to 11 residues. CDR1 is SGHAT, CDR2 FQNNGV, per germline. The CDR3 protein is CASSTPYEQYF. The DNA of the CDR3 is TGTGCCAGCAGCACCCCCTACGAGCAGTACTTC.

The CDR3 coding sequence is TGCAGTGCTTCCCACTTTTTGGCGGGGGGTTACAATGAGCAGTTCTTC. This encodes CSASHFLAGGYNEQFF. This chain connects TRBV20-1 to TRBJ2-1, with 8 bases fitting TRBD2. With 5 bases clipped from V and 4 bases from J, the junction kept 13 bases outside the gene matches. CDR1 is DFQATT, CDR2 SNEGSKA, per germline (reference sequence). The CDR3 sequence is 16 residues long.

The chain links TRBV12-3 or TRBV12-4 to TRBJ2-3; TRBD2 agrees at 7 bases. V shed 5 bases, J shed 0 bases, and the junction held 8 bases outside the gene matches. The CDR3 is 16 amino acids. CDR3 amino acids: CASSERDLTSTDTQYF. CDR3 sequence (DNA): TGTGCCAGCAGTGAGCGGGACTTAACTAGCACAGATACGCAGTATTTT.

The chain links TRBV7-2 to TRBJ2-5; D is possibly TRBD1 or TRBD2 (5 bases each). The assigned J gene may be wrong: the sequence end matches TRBJ2-7 better. The germline CDR1 and CDR2 sequences are SGHTA and FQGNSA. This CDR3 region has 14 residues. The CDR3: CASSYRDGPYEQYF. The CDR3 DNA is TGTGCCAGCAGCTACCGGGACGGGCCCTACGAGCAGTACTTC.

This chain uses TRBV5-5 with TRBJ1-4; a possible D gene is TRBD1 (5 bases). The ends were cut back, 4 bases at V and 7 bases at J, with 17 bases in the middle. Germline values: CDR1 SGHKS, CDR2 YYEKEE (reference sequence). This CDR3 has 15 residues. The CDR3 region has the DNA TGTGCCAGCAGCCAGGTCGGCGGGACGGTTGAAAAACTGTTTTTT. This encodes CASSQVGGTVEKLFF.

The CDR3 spells CSVHSQGAYGYTF. Written as DNA, the CDR3 is TGCAGCGTTCATAGCCAGGGGGCTTATGGCTACACCTTC. The chain links TRBV29-1 to TRBJ1-2, with 8 positions matching TRBD1. The CDR3 spans 13 residues. J gave up 5 bases and V 5 bases, and 7 bases lay outside the gene matches. Germline V gives CDR1 SQVTM, CDR2 ANQGSEA. The variable domain in full, completed from reference TRBV29-1 and TRBJ1-2, reads SAVISQKPSRDICQRGTSLTIQCQVDSQVTMMFWYRQQPGQSLTLIATANQGSEATYESGFVIDKFPISRPNLTFSTLTVSNMSPEDSSIYLCSVHSQGAYGYTFGSGTRLTVV.